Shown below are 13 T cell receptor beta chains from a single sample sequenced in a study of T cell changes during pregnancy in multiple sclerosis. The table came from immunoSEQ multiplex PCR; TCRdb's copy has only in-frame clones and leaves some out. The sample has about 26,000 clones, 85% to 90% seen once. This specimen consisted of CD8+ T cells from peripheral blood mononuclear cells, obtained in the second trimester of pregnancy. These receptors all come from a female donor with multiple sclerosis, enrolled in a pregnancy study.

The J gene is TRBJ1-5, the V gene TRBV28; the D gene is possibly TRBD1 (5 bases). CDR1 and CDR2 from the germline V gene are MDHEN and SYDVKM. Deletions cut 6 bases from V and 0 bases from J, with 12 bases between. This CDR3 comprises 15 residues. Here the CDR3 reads CASSSRQLSNQPQHF. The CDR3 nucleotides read TGTGCCAGCAGCTCTAGACAGCTTAGCAATCAGCCCCAGCATTTT.

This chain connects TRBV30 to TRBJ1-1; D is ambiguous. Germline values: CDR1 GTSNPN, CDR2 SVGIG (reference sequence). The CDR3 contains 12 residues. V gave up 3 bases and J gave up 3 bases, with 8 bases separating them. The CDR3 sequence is CAWSGEDTEAFF. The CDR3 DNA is TGTGCCTGGAGCGGGGAGGACACTGAAGCTTTCTTT.

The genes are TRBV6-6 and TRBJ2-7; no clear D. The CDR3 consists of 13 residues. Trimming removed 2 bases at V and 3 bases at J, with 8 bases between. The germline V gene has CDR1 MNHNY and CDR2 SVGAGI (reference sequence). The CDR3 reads CASSYVAGYEQYF. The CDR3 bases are TGTGCCAGCAGTTACGTGGCAGGCTACGAGCAGTACTTC.

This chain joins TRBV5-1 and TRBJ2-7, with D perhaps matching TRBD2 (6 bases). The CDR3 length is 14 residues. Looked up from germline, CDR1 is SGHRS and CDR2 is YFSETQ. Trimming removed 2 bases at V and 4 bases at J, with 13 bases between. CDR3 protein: CASSLYSGGYEQYF. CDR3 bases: TGCGCCAGCAGCTTATATAGCGGCGGATACGAGCAGTACTTC.

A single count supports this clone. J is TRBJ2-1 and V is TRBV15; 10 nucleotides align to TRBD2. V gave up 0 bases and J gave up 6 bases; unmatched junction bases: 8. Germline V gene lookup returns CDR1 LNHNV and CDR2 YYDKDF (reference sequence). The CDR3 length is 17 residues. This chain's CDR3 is CATSRDRLAGARNEQFF. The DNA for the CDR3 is TGTGCCACCAGCAGAGATCGCCTAGCGGGAGCTCGCAATGAGCAGTTCTTC.

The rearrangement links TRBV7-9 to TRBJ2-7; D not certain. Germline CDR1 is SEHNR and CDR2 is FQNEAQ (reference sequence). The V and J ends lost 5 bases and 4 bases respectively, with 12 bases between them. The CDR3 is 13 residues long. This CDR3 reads CASSLRSEYEQYF. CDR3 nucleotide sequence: TGTGCCAGCAGCCTTAGATCGGAGTACGAGCAGTACTTC.

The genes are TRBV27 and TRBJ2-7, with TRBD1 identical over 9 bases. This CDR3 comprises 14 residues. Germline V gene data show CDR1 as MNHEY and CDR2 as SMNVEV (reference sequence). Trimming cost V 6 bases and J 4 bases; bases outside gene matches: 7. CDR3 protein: CASSIQGAVYEQYF. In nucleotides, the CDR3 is TGTGCCAGCAGCATACAGGGGGCCGTATACGAGCAGTACTTC.

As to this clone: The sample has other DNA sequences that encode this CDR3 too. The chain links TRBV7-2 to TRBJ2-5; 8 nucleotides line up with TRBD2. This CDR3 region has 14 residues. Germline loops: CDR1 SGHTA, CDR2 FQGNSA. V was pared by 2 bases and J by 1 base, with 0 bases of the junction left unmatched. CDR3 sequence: CASSLLAGQETQYF. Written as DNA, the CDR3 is TGTGCCAGCAGCTTACTAGCGGGCCAAGAGACCCAGTACTTC.

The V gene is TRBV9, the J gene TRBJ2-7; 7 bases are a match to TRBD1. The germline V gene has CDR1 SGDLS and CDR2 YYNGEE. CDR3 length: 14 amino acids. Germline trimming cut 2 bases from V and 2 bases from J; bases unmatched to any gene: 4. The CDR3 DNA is TGTGCCAGCAGCGTTACGGACAGGCCCTACGAGCAGTACTTC. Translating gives CASSVTDRPYEQYF.

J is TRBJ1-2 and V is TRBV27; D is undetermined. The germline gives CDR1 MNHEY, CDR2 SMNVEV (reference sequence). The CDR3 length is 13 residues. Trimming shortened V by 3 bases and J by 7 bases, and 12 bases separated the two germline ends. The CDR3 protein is CASSFGSRSGYTF. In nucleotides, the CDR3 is TGTGCCAGCAGTTTTGGCTCGCGGAGTGGCTACACCTTC.

The CDR3 coding sequence is TGTGCCAGCAGCGAAACGAACAGACAGTTCTTC. Its translation is CASSETNRQFF. The chain carries TRBV14 and TRBJ2-1; D remains unclear. Trimming shortened V by 5 bases and J by 13 bases, and 12 bases separated the two germline ends. The CDR3 consists of 11 residues. Looked up from germline, CDR1 is SGHDN and CDR2 is FVKESK.

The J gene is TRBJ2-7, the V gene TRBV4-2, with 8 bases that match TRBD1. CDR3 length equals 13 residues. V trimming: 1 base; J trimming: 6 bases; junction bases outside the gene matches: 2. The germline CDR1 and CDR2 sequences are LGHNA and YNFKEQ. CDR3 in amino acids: CASSQVQGGEQYF. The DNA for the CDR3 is TGTGCCAGCAGCCAAGTACAGGGGGGCGAGCAGTACTTC.

CDR3 in DNA: TGTGCCAGCTCACTCTCCGCGAGGGGACAAGTAAACGGCTACACCTTC. Residues: CASSLSARGQVNGYTF. The rearrangement links TRBV18 to TRBJ1-2; possibly TRBD1 for D (6 bases). The CDR3 has 16 amino acids. V was trimmed by 4 bases and J by 8 bases, leaving 23 bases between them. Germline V CDR1 and CDR2: KGHSH, LQKENI.